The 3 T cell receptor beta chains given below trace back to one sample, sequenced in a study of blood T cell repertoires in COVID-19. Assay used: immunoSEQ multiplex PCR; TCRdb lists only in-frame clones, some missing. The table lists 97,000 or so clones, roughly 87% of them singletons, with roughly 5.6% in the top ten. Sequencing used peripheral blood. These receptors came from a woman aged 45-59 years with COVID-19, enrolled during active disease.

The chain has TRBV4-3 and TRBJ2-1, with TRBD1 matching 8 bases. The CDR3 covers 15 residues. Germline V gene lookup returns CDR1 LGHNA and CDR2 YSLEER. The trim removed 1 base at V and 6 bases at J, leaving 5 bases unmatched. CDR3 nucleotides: TGCGCCAGCAGCCAAGGGACAGGGCAGGGCAATGAGCAGTTCTTC. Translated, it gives CASSQGTGQGNEQFF.

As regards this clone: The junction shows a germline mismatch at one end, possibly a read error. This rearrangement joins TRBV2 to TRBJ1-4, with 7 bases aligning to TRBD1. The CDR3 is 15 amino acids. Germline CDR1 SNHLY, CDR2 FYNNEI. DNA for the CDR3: TGTGCCAGCAGAGAAGGGGGCGCAACTAATGAAAAACTGTTTTTT. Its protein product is CASREGGATNEKLFF. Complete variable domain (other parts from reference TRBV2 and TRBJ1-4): EPEVTQTPSHQVTQMGQEVILRCVPISNHLYFYWYRQILGQKVEFLVSFYNNEISEKSEIFDDQFSVERPDGSNFTLKIRSTKLEDSAMYFCASREGGATNEKLFFGSGTQLSVL.

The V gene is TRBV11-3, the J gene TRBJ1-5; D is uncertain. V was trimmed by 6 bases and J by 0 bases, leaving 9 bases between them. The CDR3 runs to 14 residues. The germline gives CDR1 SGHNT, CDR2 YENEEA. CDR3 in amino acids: CASSSRDSNQPQHF. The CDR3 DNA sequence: TGTGCCAGCAGTTCTCGGGATAGCAATCAGCCCCAGCATTTT.